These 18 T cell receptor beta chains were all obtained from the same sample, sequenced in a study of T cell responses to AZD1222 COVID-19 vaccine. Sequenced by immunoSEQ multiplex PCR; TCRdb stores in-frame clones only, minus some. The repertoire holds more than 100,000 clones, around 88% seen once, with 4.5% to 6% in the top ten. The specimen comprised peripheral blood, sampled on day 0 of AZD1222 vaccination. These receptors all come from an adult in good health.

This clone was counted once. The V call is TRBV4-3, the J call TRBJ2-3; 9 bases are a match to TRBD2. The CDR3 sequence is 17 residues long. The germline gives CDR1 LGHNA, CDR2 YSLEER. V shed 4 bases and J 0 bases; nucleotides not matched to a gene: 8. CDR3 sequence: CASSPAGLAGSTDTQYF. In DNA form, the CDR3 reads TGCGCCAGCAGCCCCGCCGGCCTAGCGGGGAGCACAGATACGCAGTATTTT.

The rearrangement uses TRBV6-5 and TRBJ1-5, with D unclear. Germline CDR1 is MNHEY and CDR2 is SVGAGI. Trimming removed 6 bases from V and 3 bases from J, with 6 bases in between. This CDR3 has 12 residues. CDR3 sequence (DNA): TGTGCCAGCAGGACGAACAATCAGCCCCAGCATTTT. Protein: CASRTNNQPQHF.

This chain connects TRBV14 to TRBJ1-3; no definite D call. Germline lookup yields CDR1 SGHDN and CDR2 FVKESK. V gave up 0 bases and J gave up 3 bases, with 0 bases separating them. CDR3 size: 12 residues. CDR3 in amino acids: CASSQDGNTIYF. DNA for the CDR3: TGTGCCAGCAGCCAAGATGGAAACACCATATATTTT.

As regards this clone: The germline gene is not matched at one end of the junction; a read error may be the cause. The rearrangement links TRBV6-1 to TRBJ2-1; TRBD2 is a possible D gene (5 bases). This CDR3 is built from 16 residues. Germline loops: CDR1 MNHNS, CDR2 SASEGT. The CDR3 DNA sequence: TGTGCCAGCAGGGAAGGGCTAGCAGCCTCCTACAATGAGCAGTTCTTC. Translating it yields CASREGLAASYNEQFF.

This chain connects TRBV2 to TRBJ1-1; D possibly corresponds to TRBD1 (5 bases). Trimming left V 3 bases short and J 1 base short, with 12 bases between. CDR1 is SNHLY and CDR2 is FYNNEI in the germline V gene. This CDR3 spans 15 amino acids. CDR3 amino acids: CASSDRGTPNTEAFF. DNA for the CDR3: TGTGCCAGCAGTGATCGGGGGACCCCGAACACTGAAGCTTTCTTT.

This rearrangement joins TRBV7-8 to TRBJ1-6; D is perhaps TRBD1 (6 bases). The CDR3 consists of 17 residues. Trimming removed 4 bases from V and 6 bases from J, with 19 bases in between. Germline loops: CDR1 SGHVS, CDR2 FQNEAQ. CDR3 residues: CASSSPGGGQSNSPLHF. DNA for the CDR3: TGTGCCAGCAGCTCCCCCGGTGGGGGGCAGAGTAATTCACCCCTCCACTTT.

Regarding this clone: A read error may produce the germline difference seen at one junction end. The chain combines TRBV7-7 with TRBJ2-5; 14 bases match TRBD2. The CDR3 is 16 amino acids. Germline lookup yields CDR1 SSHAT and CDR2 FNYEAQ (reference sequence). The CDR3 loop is CASSLGLAGGEETQYF. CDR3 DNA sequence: TGTGCTAGCAGCTTAGGACTAGCGGGGGGTGAAGAGACCCAGTACTTC.

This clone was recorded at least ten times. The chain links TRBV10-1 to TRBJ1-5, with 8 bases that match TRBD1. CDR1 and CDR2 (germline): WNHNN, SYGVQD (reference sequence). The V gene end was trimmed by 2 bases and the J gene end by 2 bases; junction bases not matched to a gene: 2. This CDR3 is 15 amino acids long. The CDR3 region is CASSEDRGCNQPQHF. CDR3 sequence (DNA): TGCGCCAGCAGTGAGGACAGGGGTTGCAATCAGCCCCAGCATTTT.

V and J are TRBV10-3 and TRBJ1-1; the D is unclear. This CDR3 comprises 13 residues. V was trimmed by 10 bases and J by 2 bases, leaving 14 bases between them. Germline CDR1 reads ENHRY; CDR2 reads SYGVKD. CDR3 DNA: TGTGCCAACCGTAGGGAGACTAACACTGAAGCTTTCTTT. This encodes CANRRETNTEAFF.

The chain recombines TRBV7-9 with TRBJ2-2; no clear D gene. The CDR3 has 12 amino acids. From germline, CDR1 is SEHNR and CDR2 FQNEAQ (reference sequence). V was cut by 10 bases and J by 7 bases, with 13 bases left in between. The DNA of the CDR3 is TGTGCCACCGCCCTTGTTAACGGGGAGCTGTTTTTT. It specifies CATALVNGELFF.

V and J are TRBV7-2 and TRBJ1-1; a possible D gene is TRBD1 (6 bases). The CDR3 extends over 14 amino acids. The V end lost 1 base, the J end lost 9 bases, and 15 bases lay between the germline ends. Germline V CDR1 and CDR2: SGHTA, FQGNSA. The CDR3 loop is CASSLDLRGIKAFF. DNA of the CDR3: TGTGCCAGCAGCTTAGATTTGAGGGGGATAAAAGCTTTCTTT. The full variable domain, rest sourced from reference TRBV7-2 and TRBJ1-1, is GAGVSQSPSNKVTEKGKDVELRCDPISGHTALYWYRQSLGQGLEFLIYFQGNSAPDKSGLPSDRFSAERTGGSVSTLTIQRTQQEDSAVYLCASSLDLRGIKAFFGQGTRLTVV.

The CDR3 loop is CASSRVESTHEQYF. Here the CDR3 DNA reads TGTGCCAGCTCACGTGTCGAATCCACCCACGAGCAGTACTTC. The gene calls are TRBV18 and TRBJ2-7, with D unresolved. Germline V gene sequence: CDR1 KGHSH, CDR2 LQKENI. V was clipped by 4 bases and J by 5 bases, with 15 bases between them. The CDR3 covers 14 residues.

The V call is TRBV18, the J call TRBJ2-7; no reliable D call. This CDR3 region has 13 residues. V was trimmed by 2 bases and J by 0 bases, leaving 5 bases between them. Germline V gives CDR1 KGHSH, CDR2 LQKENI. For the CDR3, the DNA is TGTGCCAGCTCACCAGCGGCCTCCTACGAGCAGTACTTC. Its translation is CASSPAASYEQYF.

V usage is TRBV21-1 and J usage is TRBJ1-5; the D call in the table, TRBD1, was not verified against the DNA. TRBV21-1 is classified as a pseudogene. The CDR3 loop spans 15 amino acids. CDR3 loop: CASSRRQNSNQPQHF. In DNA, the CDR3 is TGTGCCAGCAGCAGACGACAGAATAGCAATCAGCCCCAGCATTTT.

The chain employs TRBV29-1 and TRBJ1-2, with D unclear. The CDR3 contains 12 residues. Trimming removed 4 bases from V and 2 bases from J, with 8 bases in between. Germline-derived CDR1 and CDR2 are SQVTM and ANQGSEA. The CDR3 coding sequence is TGCAGCGTTGTCCCGGACAACTATGGCTACACCTTC. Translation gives CSVVPDNYGYTF.

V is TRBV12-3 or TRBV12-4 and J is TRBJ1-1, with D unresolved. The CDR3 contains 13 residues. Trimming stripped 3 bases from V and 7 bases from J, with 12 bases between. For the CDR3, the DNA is TGTGCCAGCAGTTTTACAGCCGGCGGTGAAGCTTTCTTT. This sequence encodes CASSFTAGGEAFF.

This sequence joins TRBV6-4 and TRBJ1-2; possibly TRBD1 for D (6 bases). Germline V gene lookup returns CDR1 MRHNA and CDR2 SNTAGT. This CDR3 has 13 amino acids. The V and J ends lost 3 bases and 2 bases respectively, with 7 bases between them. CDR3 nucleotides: TGTGCCAGCAGTGAAGGGGGGAACTATGGCTACACCTTC. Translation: CASSEGGNYGYTF.

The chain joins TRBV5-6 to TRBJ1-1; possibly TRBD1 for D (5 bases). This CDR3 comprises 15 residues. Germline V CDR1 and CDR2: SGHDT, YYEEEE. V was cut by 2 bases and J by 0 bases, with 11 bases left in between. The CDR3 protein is CASSFYGTVNTEAFF. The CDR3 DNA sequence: TGTGCCAGCAGCTTCTATGGGACGGTGAACACTGAAGCTTTCTTT.